These T cell receptor beta chains were read from a single sample in a study of blood T cell repertoires in COVID-19. Generated by immunoSEQ multiplex PCR, the TCRdb table keeps only in-frame clones and is missing some. The sample includes 60,000 to 95,000 clones, 87% of them seen just once. The sequencing input was peripheral blood. These receptors were collected from a woman in her forties or fifties with acute or convalescent COVID-19. Each CDR3 is given with its conserved first and last residue. Fields, in order: CDR3 protein, J gene, V gene.

CDR3aa: CASSQGAGLGADTQYF
j_gene: TRBJ2-3
v_gene: TRBV4-3

CDR3aa: CASSIGGRTYEQYF
j_gene: TRBJ2-7
v_gene: TRBV19

CDR3aa: CASSPDSTSGNTIYF
j_gene: TRBJ1-3
v_gene: TRBV5-1

CDR3aa: CSTGGQAEAFF
j_gene: TRBJ1-1
v_gene: TRBV20-1

CDR3aa: CASSLDWTPGYGYTF
j_gene: TRBJ1-2
v_gene: TRBV7-9

CDR3aa: CASSRGTGTLHTTLTNSPLHF
j_gene: TRBJ1-6
v_gene: TRBV3-1/TRBV3-2

CDR3aa: CASSLESLVNTEAFF
j_gene: TRBJ1-1
v_gene: TRBV28

CDR3aa: CASSLLVDGSWAEGTDEQYF
j_gene: TRBJ2-7
v_gene: TRBV28

CDR3aa: CASSPLTGPNYGYTF
j_gene: TRBJ1-2
v_gene: TRBV5-5

CDR3aa: CASSARTGGSTEAFF
j_gene: TRBJ1-1
v_gene: TRBV6-4

CDR3aa: CASSSGGVGLYEQYF
j_gene: TRBJ2-7
v_gene: TRBV19

CDR3aa: CASTARAGGGDTQYF
j_gene: TRBJ2-3
v_gene: TRBV7-9

CDR3aa: CASSLPGGNQPQHF
j_gene: TRBJ1-5
v_gene: TRBV27